Below, 19 T cell receptor beta chains from the same sample are listed, as sequenced in a study of OX40 agonist ivuxolimab in advanced cancers. Some clones are missing from TCRdb's copy, which holds only in-frame ones; the method was immunoSEQ multiplex PCR. The table records 70,000 to 95,000 clones, about 83% of them present only once. This specimen consisted of CD4+ or CD8+ T cells sorted from blood, obtained in a trial of the OX40 agonist ivuxolimab. The source is an adult with an advanced solid tumor such as melanoma, head and neck, liver or kidney cancer.

This sequence joins TRBV7-2 and TRBJ2-7; D unresolved. Trimming stripped 1 base from V and 0 bases from J, with 7 bases between. Germline CDR1 reads SGHTA; CDR2 reads FQGNSA. This CDR3 is 14 amino acids long. This CDR3 is CASSLVGSSYEQYF. CDR3 nucleotide sequence: TGTGCCAGCAGCTTAGTGGGCAGCTCCTACGAGCAGTACTTC.

This clone appeared a few times. V and J are TRBV30 and TRBJ2-1; 7 bases agree with TRBD2. The CDR3 extends over 15 amino acids. Per the germline V gene, CDR1 is GTSNPN and CDR2 is SVGIG (reference sequence). Losses at the gene ends were 3 bases for V and 2 bases for J; bases not matched to a gene: 7. The CDR3 sequence is CAWRSKAGAYNEQFF. CDR3 coding DNA: TGTGCCTGGAGATCGAAGGCGGGGGCCTACAATGAGCAGTTCTTC. Full variable domain (missing parts from reference TRBV30 and TRBJ2-1): SQTIHQWPATLVQPVGSPLSLECTVEGTSNPNLYWYRQAAGRGLQLLFYSVGIGQISSEVPQNLSASRPQDRQFILSSKKLLLSDSGFYLCAWRSKAGAYNEQFFGPGTRLTVL.

The chain has TRBV4-2 and TRBJ2-1, with 14 bases fitting TRBD2. The CDR3 contains 16 residues. Unmatched junction bases numbered 9, after V lost 4 bases and J lost 10 bases. Germline V gene lookup returns CDR1 LGHNA and CDR2 YNFKEQ. For the CDR3, the DNA is TGTGCCAGCAGCCCCTCTCACTGGACTAGCGGGGGGGAGCAGTTCTTC. This gives the protein CASSPSHWTSGGEQFF.

J is TRBJ1-4 and V is TRBV11-2, with D perhaps TRBD1 (5 bases). V was cut by 5 bases and J by 0 bases, with 13 bases left in between. The germline V gene has CDR1 SGHAT and CDR2 FQNNGV. CDR3 length: 16 amino acids. The CDR3 region has the DNA TGTGCCAGCAGCCGGGGGGGATGGACAACTAATGAAAAACTGTTTTTT. Translating it yields CASSRGGWTTNEKLFF.

DNA of the CDR3: TGTGCCAGCAGCACCACAGCGAACACTGAAGCTTTCTTT. This sequence encodes CASSTTANTEAFF. The V and J genes are TRBV7-8 and TRBJ1-1; D is unclear. This CDR3 has 13 residues. Germline values: CDR1 SGHVS, CDR2 FQNEAQ. Trimming shortened V by 5 bases and J by 1 base, and 8 bases separated the two germline ends.

This clone was detected only a few times. Other nucleotide sequences from this sample produce the same CDR3. The V call is TRBV7-9, the J call TRBJ1-5, with D hard to call. CDR1 is SEHNR, CDR2 FQNEAQ, per germline (reference sequence). The V and J ends lost 5 bases and 1 base respectively, with 3 bases between them. The CDR3 is 12 residues long. The CDR3 DNA reads as TGTGCCAGCAGCCTGAGCAATCAGCCCCAGCATTTT. Its translation: CASSLSNQPQHF.

This chain connects TRBV11-2 to TRBJ1-1, with 7 bases matching TRBD1. The V gene end was trimmed by 5 bases and the J gene end by 4 bases; junction bases not matched to a gene: 10. Germline values: CDR1 SGHAT, CDR2 FQNNGV. This CDR3 is built from 15 residues. In DNA form, the CDR3 reads TGTGCCAGCAGCCTCCGACAGGGACCGAGCACTGAAGCTTTCTTT. Protein: CASSLRQGPSTEAFF.

The V call is TRBV27, the J call TRBJ1-2; possible D gene TRBD1, 5 bases. V was cut by 7 bases and J by 8 bases, with 17 bases left in between. The CDR3 length is 13 residues. Germline-derived CDR1 and CDR2 are MNHEY and SMNVEV (reference sequence). CDR3 protein: CASKRGGSQGYTF. The CDR3 DNA follows: TGTGCCAGCAAGCGGGGGGGGTCTCAGGGCTACACCTTC.

This clone showed up just once. The chain combines TRBV4-1 with TRBJ1-6, with D possibly matching TRBD1 (5 bases). Germline CDR1 is MGHRA and CDR2 is YSYEKL. The CDR3 runs to 15 residues. The ends were cut back, 1 base at V and 7 bases at J, with 11 bases in the middle. The CDR3, as DNA: TGCGCCAGCAGCCAAGGTGAGGGGTCCAATTCACCCCTCCACTTT. Protein sequence: CASSQGEGSNSPLHF.

The rearrangement joins TRBV11-3 to TRBJ1-1; possibly TRBD1 for D (5 bases). From germline, CDR1 is SGHNT and CDR2 YENEEA. Trimming stripped 4 bases from V and 1 base from J, with 10 bases between. The CDR3 is 14 amino acids. CDR3 in DNA: TGTGCCAGCAGCTCTGGCGGGGGGAACACTGAAGCTTTCTTT. It encodes CASSSGGGNTEAFF. Full variable domain (outside the CDR3, taken from reference TRBV11-3 and TRBJ1-1): EAGVVQSPRYKIIEKKQPVAFWCNPISGHNTLYWYLQNLGQGPELLIRYENEEAVDDSQLPKDRFSAERLKGVDSTLKIQPAELGDSAVYLCASSSGGGNTEAFFGQGTRLTVV.

V and J are TRBV6-5 and TRBJ2-5, with a tentative D call TRBD2 (7 bases). Deletions cut 7 bases from V and 5 bases from J, with 17 bases between. Germline CDR1 reads MNHEY; CDR2 reads SVGAGI. The CDR3 runs 14 residues. The DNA for the CDR3 is TGTGCCAGCACCCATCGGGGGGCGGCGGAGACCCAGTACTTC. Its protein product is CASTHRGAAETQYF.

The genes are TRBV19 and TRBJ1-3; D gene ambiguous. Germline loops: CDR1 LNHDA, CDR2 SQIVND (reference sequence). The CDR3 spans 11 residues. V lost 7 bases to trimming and J lost 5 bases, with 6 bases between them. The CDR3 sequence is CASKERNTIYF. The CDR3 bases are TGTGCCAGTAAGGAAAGAAACACCATATATTTT.

The J gene is TRBJ2-3, the V gene TRBV30; D ambiguous. This CDR3 comprises 12 residues. Per the germline V gene, CDR1 is GTSNPN and CDR2 is SVGIG (reference sequence). V was cut by 4 bases and J by 1 base, with 6 bases left in between. This CDR3 reads CAWNPGTDTQYF. CDR3 coding DNA: TGTGCCTGGAACCCAGGCACAGATACGCAGTATTTT.

J is TRBJ1-6 and V is TRBV4-3, with TRBD1 matching over 7 bases. The CDR3 runs to 17 residues. The trim removed 0 bases at V and 3 bases at J, leaving 5 bases unmatched. Germline V gene data show CDR1 as LGHNA and CDR2 as YSLEER. The CDR3: CASSQEIRTGYNSPLHF. The CDR3 nucleotides read TGCGCCAGCAGCCAAGAAATCCGGACAGGCTATAATTCACCCCTCCACTTT.

This chain joins TRBV5-1 and TRBJ2-5; D is unclear. Germline CDR1 reads SGHRS; CDR2 reads YFSETQ. The V end was cut by 0 bases, the J end by 3 bases, with 3 bases between. The CDR3 spans 12 residues. The CDR3 DNA sequence: TGCGCCAGCAGCTTGGGGAAAGAGACCCAGTACTTC. The encoded protein is CASSLGKETQYF.

The CDR3 coding sequence is TGTGCCAGCAGTCAGGGGCTGCGGGGGAACACTGAAGCTTTCTTT. Protein sequence: CASSQGLRGNTEAFF. The V gene is TRBV6-5, the J gene TRBJ1-1; D might be TRBD1 (6 bases). Trimming removed 5 bases from V and 1 base from J, with 14 bases in between. The germline gives CDR1 MNHEY, CDR2 SVGAGI. The CDR3 covers 15 residues.

The chain combines TRBV6-5 with TRBJ2-7, with 9 bases identical to TRBD1. The CDR3 covers 15 residues. CDR1 and CDR2 from the germline V gene are MNHEY and SVGAGI. The J segment lost 2 bases and the V segment lost 0 bases, leaving 2 bases of the junction unmatched. The CDR3 DNA reads TGTGCCAGCAGTTACTCGACAGGGGGGCCCTACGAGCAGTACTTC. This encodes CASSYSTGGPYEQYF.

The chain links TRBV4-3 to TRBJ1-2, with a weak D call TRBD1 (5 bases). The CDR3 totals 13 residues. Deletions cut 3 bases from V and 4 bases from J, with 9 bases between. Germline V gene lookup returns CDR1 LGHNA and CDR2 YSLEER. The CDR3 nucleotides read TGCGCCAGCAGCCAGCAGGGAGTCTATGGCTACACCTTC. Protein sequence: CASSQQGVYGYTF.

The V call is TRBV29-1, the J call TRBJ2-1, with 7 bases that match TRBD1. Germline V gene sequence: CDR1 SQVTM, CDR2 ANQGSEA. The CDR3 has 14 residues. Unmatched junction bases numbered 3, after V lost 4 bases and J lost 0 bases. The DNA for the CDR3 is TGCAGCGTTGCACAGGGGAGCTCCTACAATGAGCAGTTCTTC. This encodes CSVAQGSSYNEQFF.